Listed here are 3 T cell receptor beta chains from one sample, sequenced in a study of blood T cell repertoires in COVID-19. Produced via immunoSEQ multiplex PCR; TCRdb's table is partial and in-frame only. The sample has around 150,000 clones, roughly 81% seen once. The sample taken for sequencing was PBMCs or T cells enriched from blood (not recorded which). The receptors were gathered from a woman in her forties or fifties with acute COVID-19.

The J gene is TRBJ1-1, the V gene TRBV6-5; 9 bases map to TRBD1. Germline CDR1 reads MNHEY; CDR2 reads SVGAGI. Germline trimming cut 10 bases from V and 7 bases from J; bases unmatched to any gene: 7. The CDR3 consists of 12 residues. The CDR3 sequence is CATSMDRGEAFF. CDR3 nucleotides: TGTGCCACCTCGATGGACAGGGGTGAAGCTTTCTTT.

This chain links TRBV7-2 with TRBJ1-1; D remains ambiguous. The CDR3 is made up of 16 amino acids. CDR1 is SGHTA, CDR2 FQGNSA, per germline. The V gene lost 1 base and the J gene lost 0 bases, with 12 bases spanning the gap. The CDR3 sequence: CASSLVLGSMNTEAFF. CDR3 sequence (DNA): TGTGCCAGCAGCTTAGTCCTAGGCTCAATGAACACTGAAGCTTTCTTT.

CDR3: CASSAGTGGEQYF. The CDR3 DNA reads TGTGCCAGCAGCGCAGGGACAGGGGGCGAGCAGTACTTC. The chain carries TRBV9 and TRBJ2-7, with 11 bases aligning to TRBD1. Germline V lookup: CDR1 SGDLS, CDR2 YYNGEE. This CDR3 region has 13 residues. Trimming removed 3 bases from V and 6 bases from J; junction bases left unmatched: 2.